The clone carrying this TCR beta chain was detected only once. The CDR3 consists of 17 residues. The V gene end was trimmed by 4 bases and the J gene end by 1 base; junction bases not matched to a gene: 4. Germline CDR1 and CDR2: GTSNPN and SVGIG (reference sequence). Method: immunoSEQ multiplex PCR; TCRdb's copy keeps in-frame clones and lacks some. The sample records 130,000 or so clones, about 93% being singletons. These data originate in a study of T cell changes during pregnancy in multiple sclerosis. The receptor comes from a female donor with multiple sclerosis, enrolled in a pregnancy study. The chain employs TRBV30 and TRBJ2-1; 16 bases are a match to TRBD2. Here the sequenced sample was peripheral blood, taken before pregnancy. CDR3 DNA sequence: TGTGCCTGGATGGGACTAGCGGGGGGGCCTTCCTACAATGAGCAGTTCTTC. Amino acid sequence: CAWMGLAGGPSYNEQFF.